This TCR beta chain was recorded in a study of CD8 T cells in Susac syndrome (dated by TCRdb to between 2019 and 2020). As for the study more broadly: Of the Susac syndrome patients who were sequenced, eight or nine were in clinical remission while roughly 6 had clinically active disease. Susac syndrome patients were therapy-naive, on corticosteroids (some also receiving IVIg), or on IVIg alone at blood withdrawal. Whether CD8+ T cell activation and differentiation in Susac syndrome was antigen driven was tested using repertoire sequencing. The research as a whole found: In the CD4+ T cell repertoire of Susac syndrome patients, clonal expansion was not detected. The number of individuals in the TCR sequencing and HLA analysis was acknowledged as relatively small.

Between the V and J ends, shortened by 3 bases and 8 bases respectively, the junction contains 21 bases. The CDR3 runs 16 residues from the cysteine to the phenylalanine. The entry retains the CDR3 DNA only, 48 bases that are in frame from base 1. Reading the germline V gene gives CDR1 KGHDR and CDR2 SFDVKD. With respect to this clonotype: The antigen it recognizes is unknown. Per-base qualities were not stored, and no clone one base away is much larger.

RNA was extracted using the RNeasy kit, and roughly 0.5 to 1 ug of the RNA was reverse transcribed with random hexamers. TCR beta CDR3 regions were amplified with the immunoSEQ multiplex PCR assay covering 54 Vbeta and 13 Jbeta segments. PCR amplification bias was corrected by using a synthetic template baseline for primer optimization and computational correction. In the source study's methods: Only productive sequences were kept, with reads annotated to V, D and J genes according to IMGT and analyzed in immunoSEQ Analyzer. To calculate clonality, Shannon entropy was normalized by log2 of the number of productive unique sequences and then subtracted from one. For each patient and control, public and private clones were evaluated among the 100 most prevalent clones. Susac-specific clones were defined as absent from healthy and MS cohorts, 850 to 1,300 published viral clones and other ImmuneACCESS disease sequences. The public reads were run again by TCRdb, first through fastp at Q25 and then through MiXCR, and only productive beta chains were kept. One record per CDR3 amino acid sequence lists the most common genes and DNA. These V and J calls derive from TCRdb rather than the authors' analysis. The sample profile shows over 150,000 distinct CDR3 sequences; 90% to 97% of them were found once. The ten largest clones add up to around 0.12% of the sample.

Peripheral blood CD8+ and CD4+ T cells from healthy donors, Susac syndrome patients and multiple sclerosis patients were profiled by high-throughput TCR beta sequencing. The Susac syndrome patients fulfilled recently defined diagnostic criteria for either definite or probable disease. Bulk CD8+ and CD4+ T cells were purified by magnetic negative isolation, while CD8+ TEMRA cells were enriched using FACS. Blood was drawn into EDTA tubes, processed within 24 hours, and PBMCs were isolated by density gradient centrifugation. PBMCs intended for TCR sequencing were frozen in liquid nitrogen and were later thawed in a 37 degrees C water bath. The sorted or isolated CD4+, CD8+ and CD8+ TEMRA cells reached a purity of at least 90%.

The clonotype originates from a human donor with Susac syndrome. The chain uses TRBV24-1 and TRBJ1-2; the D gene is possibly TRBD1, with 5 bases matching. The sample comprised CD4+ T cells from PBMCs. The nucleotide sequence reads TGTGCCACCAGTGATCCCGGGACTCAACTTACGGGAGGCTACACCTTC. It translates as CATSDPGTQLTGGYTF.